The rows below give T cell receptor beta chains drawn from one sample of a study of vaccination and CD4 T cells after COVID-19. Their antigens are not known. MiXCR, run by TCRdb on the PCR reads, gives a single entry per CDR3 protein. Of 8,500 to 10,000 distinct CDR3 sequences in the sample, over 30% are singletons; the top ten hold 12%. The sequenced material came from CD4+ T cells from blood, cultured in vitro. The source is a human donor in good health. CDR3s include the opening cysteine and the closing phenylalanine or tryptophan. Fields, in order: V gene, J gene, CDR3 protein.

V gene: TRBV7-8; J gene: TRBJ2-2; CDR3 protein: CASSQGGRSGAGELFF
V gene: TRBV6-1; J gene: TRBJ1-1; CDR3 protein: CASSLVQGIGTEAFF
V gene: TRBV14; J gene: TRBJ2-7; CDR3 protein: CASSLLGRSHEQYF
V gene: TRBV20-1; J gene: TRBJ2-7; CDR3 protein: CSALPPNYEQYF
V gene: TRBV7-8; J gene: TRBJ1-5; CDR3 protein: CASSLDGDSNQPQHF
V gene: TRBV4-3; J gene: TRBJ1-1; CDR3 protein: CASSQDVRQATEAFF
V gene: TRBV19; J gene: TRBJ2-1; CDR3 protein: CASSISVGAPNEQFF
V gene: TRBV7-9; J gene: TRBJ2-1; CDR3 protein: CASSSGTFEQFF
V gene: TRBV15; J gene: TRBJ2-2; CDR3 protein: CATSTDSFKTGELFF
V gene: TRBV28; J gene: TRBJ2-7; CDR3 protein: CASSLAGQGTGMQYF
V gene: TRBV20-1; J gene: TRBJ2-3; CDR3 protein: CSARDDLLAGKGADTQYF
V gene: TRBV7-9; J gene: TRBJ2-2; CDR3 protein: CASSLLAGTGELFF
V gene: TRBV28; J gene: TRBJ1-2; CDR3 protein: CASRAGQRGYTF
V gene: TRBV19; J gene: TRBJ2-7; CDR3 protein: CASSIGGVSVYEQYF
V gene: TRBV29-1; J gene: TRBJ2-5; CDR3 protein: CSVAGLFQETQYF
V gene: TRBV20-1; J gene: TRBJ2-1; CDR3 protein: CSAELLGSYNEQFF
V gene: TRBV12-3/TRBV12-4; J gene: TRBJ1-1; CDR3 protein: CASSLAPGITEAFF
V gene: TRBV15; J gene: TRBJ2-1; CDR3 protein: CATSRVSAGNEQFF
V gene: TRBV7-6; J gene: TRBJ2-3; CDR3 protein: CASSSQPSGVTDTQYF
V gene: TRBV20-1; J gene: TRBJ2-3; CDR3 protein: CSAEQLAGGDTQYF
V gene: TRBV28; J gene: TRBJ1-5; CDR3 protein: CASSLLSNQPQHF
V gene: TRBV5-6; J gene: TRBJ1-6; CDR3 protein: CASSLPPEGSPLHF
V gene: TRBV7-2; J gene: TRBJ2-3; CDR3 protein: CATRGGNTDTQYF
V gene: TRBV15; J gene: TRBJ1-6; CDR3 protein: CATSREQAITLHF
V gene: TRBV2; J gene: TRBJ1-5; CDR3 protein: CASSGTGLSNQPQHF
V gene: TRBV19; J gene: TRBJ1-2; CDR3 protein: CAVQVWDYGYTF
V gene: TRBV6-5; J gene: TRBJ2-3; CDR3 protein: CASSLGPRSTDTQYF
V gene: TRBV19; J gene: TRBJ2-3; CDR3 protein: CASSIVGGDTQYF
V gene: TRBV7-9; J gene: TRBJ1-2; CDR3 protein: CASSLDDRVRGYTF
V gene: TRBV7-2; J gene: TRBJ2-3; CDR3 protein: CASSLFPPTSHLTDTQYF
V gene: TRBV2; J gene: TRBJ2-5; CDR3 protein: CASSEVAETQYF
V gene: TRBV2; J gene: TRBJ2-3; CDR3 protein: CASRYRLGRGTSTDTQYF
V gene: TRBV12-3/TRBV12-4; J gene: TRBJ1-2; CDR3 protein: CASSFSPPYGYTF
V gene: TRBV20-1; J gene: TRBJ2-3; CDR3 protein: CSARNYRTSGGRVDTQYF
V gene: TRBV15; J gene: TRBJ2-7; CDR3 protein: CATSRARDSYEQYF
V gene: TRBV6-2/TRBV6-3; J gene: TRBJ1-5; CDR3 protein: CASRPPREPQHF
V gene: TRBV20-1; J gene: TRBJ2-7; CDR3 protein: CSARALATVGEQYF
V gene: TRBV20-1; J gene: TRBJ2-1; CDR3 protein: CSARAPGLAGFHEQFF
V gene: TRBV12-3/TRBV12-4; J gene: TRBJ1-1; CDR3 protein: CASSLGGAEAFF
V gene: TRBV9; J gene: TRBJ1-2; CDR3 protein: CASSFRQGSNYGYTF
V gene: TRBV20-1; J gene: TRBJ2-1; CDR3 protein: CSARVAGGRNEQLF
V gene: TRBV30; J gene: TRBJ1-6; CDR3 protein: CAWGRSSYNSPLHF
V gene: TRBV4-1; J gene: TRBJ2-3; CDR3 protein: CASSRVGTDTQYF
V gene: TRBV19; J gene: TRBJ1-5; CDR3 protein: CASSRPGRGGFQPQHF
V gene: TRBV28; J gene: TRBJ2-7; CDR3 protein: CASSLVWDEQYF